One sample yielded the 17 T cell receptor beta chains listed below, sequenced in a study of blood T cell repertoires in COVID-19. Sequenced by immunoSEQ multiplex PCR; TCRdb stores in-frame clones only, minus some. The sample lists 250,000 to 350,000 clones; 85% to 90% were seen once. The specimen was PBMCs or T cells enriched from blood (not recorded which). The receptors were sampled from a woman aged 45-65 years who had been exposed to COVID-19.

The rearrangement joins TRBV20-1 to TRBJ2-1; D perhaps matches TRBD1 (6 bases). The CDR3 has 10 residues. CDR1 and CDR2 (germline): DFQATT, SNEGSKA (reference sequence). V lost 7 bases and J lost 9, with 10 bases in between. The CDR3 bases are TGCAGTGAGGGGGACCTTGAGCAGTTCTTC. It codes for CSEGDLEQFF.

The rearrangement joins TRBV9 to TRBJ2-1, with D uncertain. This CDR3 contains 14 residues. Deletions cut 0 bases from V and 6 bases from J, with 10 bases between. Germline V gene sequence: CDR1 SGDLS, CDR2 YYNGEE. CDR3 region: CASSVGQRVNEQFF. The CDR3, as DNA: TGTGCCAGCAGCGTAGGTCAAAGAGTCAATGAGCAGTTCTTC.

This rearrangement joins TRBV7-9 to TRBJ2-2; 14 bases fit TRBD2. The CDR3 spans 18 residues. After removal of 5 bases from V and 2 bases from J, the junction contained 7 bases not matched to a gene. CDR1 and CDR2 from the germline V gene are SEHNR and FQNEAQ (reference sequence). CDR3 sequence (DNA): TGTGCCAGCAGCCGCCGGGGGACTAGCGGGGGAAACACCGGGGAGCTGTTTTTT. This sequence encodes CASSRRGTSGGNTGELFF.

The genes are TRBV30 and TRBJ2-7; 8 nucleotides agree with TRBD2. This CDR3 is 14 amino acids long. J lost 7 bases, V lost 5 bases, and 13 bases had no gene match. Per germline, CDR1 GTSNPN and CDR2 SVGIG (reference sequence). CDR3 in amino acids: CAWGPDQPGGEQYF. For the CDR3, the DNA is TGTGCCTGGGGCCCGGACCAACCGGGGGGGGAGCAGTACTTC.

This clone is a singleton in its sample. CDR3 residues: CASSFRGHYGYTF. CDR3 nucleotide sequence: TGTGCCAGCAGCTTCAGGGGGCACTATGGCTACACCTTC. The chain carries TRBV5-6 and TRBJ1-2; 8 positions agree with TRBD1. The germline V gene has CDR1 SGHDT and CDR2 YYEEEE. The CDR3 has 13 amino acids. The ends lost 2 bases at V and 3 bases at J; junction bases unmatched: 0.

The chain uses TRBV28 and TRBJ1-2, with 7 bases matching TRBD1. The CDR3 contains 14 residues. The germline CDR1 and CDR2 sequences are MDHEN and SYDVKM. With V trimmed by 5 bases and J by 4 bases, 7 bases remained unmatched. This CDR3 reads CASSRQGGSYGYTF. CDR3 coding DNA: TGTGCCAGCAGTCGACAGGGAGGCAGCTATGGCTACACCTTC.

J is TRBJ1-4 and V is TRBV3-1 (or the pseudogene TRBV3-2); a possible D gene is TRBD1 (5 bases). Germline values: CDR1 LGHDT, CDR2 YNNKEL (reference sequence). The CDR3 is made up of 17 amino acids. The V end was cut by 2 bases, the J end by 3 bases, with 16 bases between. The CDR3 loop is CASSQPQGLSANEKLFF. CDR3 nucleotides: TGTGCCAGCAGCCAACCCCAGGGATTGAGTGCTAATGAAAAACTGTTTTTT.

The gene calls are TRBV4-1 and TRBJ1-4, with D uncertain. Germline V gives CDR1 MGHRA, CDR2 YSYEKL. The CDR3 is made up of 15 amino acids. Trimming left V 1 base short and J 7 bases short, with 13 bases between. The CDR3 DNA reads as TGCGCCAGCAGCCAAGTAAGGAGGTCAGGTGAAAAACTGTTTTTT. This gives the protein CASSQVRRSGEKLFF.

The rearrangement uses TRBV21-1 and TRBJ2-5; the DNA was not compared with TRBD1, the D call given in the table. TRBV21-1 constitutes a pseudogene. The CDR3 spans 15 residues. CDR3 amino acids: CASSSRDSPGETQYF. The DNA of the CDR3 is TGTGCCAGCAGCAGTCGGGACAGCCCGGGGGAGACCCAGTACTTC.

V is TRBV24-1 and J is TRBJ2-2, with 7 bases that match TRBD1. V shed 7 bases and J 2 bases; nucleotides not matched to a gene: 9. The CDR3 contains 16 residues. Germline V gene sequence: CDR1 KGHDR, CDR2 SFDVKD. CDR3: CATSDRAQGNTGELFF. CDR3 nucleotides: TGTGCCACCAGCGACAGGGCCCAGGGCAACACCGGGGAGCTGTTTTTT.

The genes are TRBV5-1 and TRBJ2-3; 10 bases line up with TRBD2. This CDR3 has 19 amino acids. J was trimmed by 6 bases and V by 4 bases; bases with no gene match: 20. The germline V gene encodes CDR1 SGHRS and CDR2 YFSETQ. CDR3 sequence reads: CASSLGPRASGSLGDTQYF. CDR3 nucleotides: TGCGCCAGCAGCCTAGGCCCTCGGGCTAGCGGGAGTCTCGGCGATACGCAGTATTTT.

V gene TRBV2 combines with J gene TRBJ1-1; D not certain. The V end was cut by 3 bases, the J end by 2 bases, with 10 bases between. Germline CDR1 reads SNHLY; CDR2 reads FYNNEI. CDR3 length: 14 residues. In nucleotides, the CDR3 is TGTGCCAGCAGTGAGAGTCGTCTTAACACTGAAGCTTTCTTT. Translating it yields CASSESRLNTEAFF.

The chain employs TRBV5-4 and TRBJ1-2; D might be TRBD1 (6 bases). CDR3 length: 16 residues. V lost 0 bases to trimming and J lost 2 bases, with 14 bases between them. Germline V lookup: CDR1 SGHNT, CDR2 YYREEE (reference sequence). The CDR3 DNA reads TGTGCCAGCAGCTTGGAGGGCGACAGGAGGAACTATGGCTACACCTTC. Translation gives CASSLEGDRRNYGYTF.

This rearrangement joins TRBV29-1 to TRBJ1-5; 8 nucleotides agree with TRBD1. The germline V gene has CDR1 SQVTM and CDR2 ANQGSEA. V was pared by 6 bases and J by 5 bases, with 6 bases of the junction left unmatched. The CDR3 length is 13 residues. CDR3 bases: TGCAGCGTCACAGGGGGTTCCGATCAGCCCCAGCATTTT. As protein: CSVTGGSDQPQHF.

V gene TRBV2 combines with J gene TRBJ2-3; no reliable D call. Per germline, CDR1 SNHLY and CDR2 FYNNEI. Deletions cut 3 bases from V and 2 bases from J, with 3 bases between. The CDR3 has 12 amino acids. This CDR3 is CASSDNTDTQYF. In DNA form, the CDR3 reads TGTGCCAGCAGTGACAACACAGATACGCAGTATTTT.

V and J are TRBV7-2 and TRBJ2-5; 8 bases agree with TRBD1. Germline assignment: CDR1 SGHTA and CDR2 FQGNSA. Trimming removed 3 bases from V and 5 bases from J; junction bases left unmatched: 5. CDR3 length: 14 amino acids. CDR3: CASSFQGAGETQYF. For the CDR3, the DNA is TGTGCCAGCAGCTTTCAGGGGGCCGGGGAGACCCAGTACTTC. Drawing the rest from reference TRBV7-2 and TRBJ2-5, the complete variable domain is GAGVSQSPSNKVTEKGKDVELRCDPISGHTALYWYRQSLGQGLEFLIYFQGNSAPDKSGLPSDRFSAERTGGSVSTLTIQRTQQEDSAVYLCASSFQGAGETQYFGPGTRLLVL.

Here the CDR3 reads CASSIGQGPLGAEAFF. The CDR3 coding sequence is TGTGCCAGTAGTATAGGCCAGGGCCCTTTAGGAGCTGAAGCTTTCTTT. The chain joins TRBV19 to TRBJ1-1; weak D call: TRBD1 (5 bases). In germline, CDR1 is LNHDA, CDR2 SQIVND (reference sequence). Trimming removed 1 base from V and 6 bases from J, with 18 bases in between. This CDR3 has 16 residues. The whole variable domain, remainder taken from reference TRBV19 and TRBJ1-1, is DGGITQSPKYLFRKEGQNVTLSCEQNLNHDAMYWYRQDPGQGLRLIYYSQIVNDFQKGDIAEGYSVSREKKESFPLTVTSAQKNPTAFYLCASSIGQGPLGAEAFFGQGTRLTVV.